This T cell receptor beta chain came from a study of patients and donors after allogeneic stem cell transplantation. MiXCR, run by TCRdb on the RT-PCR reads, gives a single entry per CDR3 protein. The sample shows approximately 10,000 distinct CDR3 sequences, approximately 6.3% of them seen only once. V shed 3 bases and J shed 4 bases, with 9 bases lying between them. CDR3 length equals 13 residues. In this sample, this clonotype turned up many times. Source material: blood, either unsorted or a sorted T cell fraction (not recorded which). The V call is TRBV12-3 or TRBV12-4, the J call TRBJ1-2, with D possibly matching TRBD1 (5 bases). The sequence derives from a human donor who was either an allogeneic HSCT recipient or a stem cell or donor lymphocyte infusion donor (not recorded which). It is not recorded whose cells these are; they may come from a transplant donor. The CDR3 here is CASSLGQVYGYTF. CDR3 coding DNA: TGTGCCAGCAGTTTGGGGCAGGTCTATGGCTACACCTTC.